The clone carrying this T cell receptor beta chain was counted only a few times. Its specificity is not known. The treatment here: roughly 10-day PBMC culture with coronavirus spike peptide pools or control peptides (ViraFEST assay). With peptide pools, ViraFEST first expanded antigen-specific T cells and afterwards sequenced their TCRs. Under 2.5 million PBMCs were grown per well alongside about 10 IU/ml IL-2 and 9.5 to 10 ug/ml peptide pools. Germline loops: CDR1 MNHNS, CDR2 SASEGT. CDR3 length: 15 residues. Deletions cut 1 base from V and 0 bases from J, with 7 bases between. Cultured CD4+ T cell DNA underwent sequencing with the Oncomine TCR Beta short-read assay. TCRdb itself ran the PCR reads through MiXCR, one entry per CDR3 protein. The top ten clones hold roughly 8% of a sample with just under 20,000 distinct CDR3 sequences, just over 60% of them seen once. This record belongs to a study of vaccination and CD4 T cells after COVID-19. Across the study: Cellular stimulation was performed using overlapping spike peptides derived from SARS-CoV-2, HCoV-NL63, HCoV-OC43 and HCoV-229E.

General study points: The median number of SARS-CoV-2-reactive clonotypes increased from about 20 to 38, a change that did not reach significance.

The receptor was derived from a human donor who had recovered from COVID-19. The sequenced sample consisted of CD4+ T cells from blood, cultured in vitro. The chain joins TRBV6-1 to TRBJ1-3, with D unclear. CDR3 region: CASSEGSFSGNTIYF. In DNA form, the CDR3 reads TGTGCCAGCAGTGAAGGGTCGTTCTCTGGAAACACCATATATTTT.